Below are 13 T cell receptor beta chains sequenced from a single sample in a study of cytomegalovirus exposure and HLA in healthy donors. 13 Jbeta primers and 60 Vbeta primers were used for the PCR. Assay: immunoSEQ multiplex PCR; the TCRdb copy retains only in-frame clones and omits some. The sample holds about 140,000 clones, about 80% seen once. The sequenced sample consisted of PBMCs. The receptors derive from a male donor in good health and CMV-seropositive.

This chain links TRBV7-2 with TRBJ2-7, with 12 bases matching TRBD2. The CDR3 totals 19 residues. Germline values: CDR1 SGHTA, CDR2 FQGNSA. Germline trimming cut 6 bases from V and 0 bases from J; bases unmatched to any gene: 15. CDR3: CASRGLSGGLAGSSYEQYF. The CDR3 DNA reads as TGTGCCAGCAGGGGACTTTCTGGGGGACTAGCGGGCAGCTCCTACGAGCAGTACTTC.

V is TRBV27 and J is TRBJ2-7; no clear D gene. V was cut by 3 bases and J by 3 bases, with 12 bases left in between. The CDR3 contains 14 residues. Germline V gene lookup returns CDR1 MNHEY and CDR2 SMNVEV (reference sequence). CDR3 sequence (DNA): TGTGCCAGCAGTTTCTCTCTGTCGGGCTACGAGCAGTACTTC. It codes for CASSFSLSGYEQYF.

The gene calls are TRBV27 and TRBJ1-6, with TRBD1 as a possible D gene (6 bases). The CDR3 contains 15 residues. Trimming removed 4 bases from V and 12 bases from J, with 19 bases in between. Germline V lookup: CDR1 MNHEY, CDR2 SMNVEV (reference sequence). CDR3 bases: TGTGCCAGCAGTTGGGGTCGGCAGGGGCTAAGACCCCTCCACTTT. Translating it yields CASSWGRQGLRPLHF.

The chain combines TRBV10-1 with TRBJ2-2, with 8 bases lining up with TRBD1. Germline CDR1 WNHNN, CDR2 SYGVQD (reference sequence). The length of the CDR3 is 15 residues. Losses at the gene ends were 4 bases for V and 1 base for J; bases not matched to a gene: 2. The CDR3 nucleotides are TGCGCCAGCAGTGCCGGGACAGGGAACACCGGGGAGCTGTTTTTT. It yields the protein CASSAGTGNTGELFF.

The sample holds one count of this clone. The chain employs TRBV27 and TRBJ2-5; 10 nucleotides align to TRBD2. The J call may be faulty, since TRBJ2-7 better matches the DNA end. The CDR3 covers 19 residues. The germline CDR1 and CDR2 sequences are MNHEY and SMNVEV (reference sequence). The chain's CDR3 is CASSPIIPGLAATPYEQYF. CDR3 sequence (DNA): TGTGCCAGCAGTCCAATAATCCCAGGACTAGCGGCAACTCCCTACGAGCAGTACTTC.

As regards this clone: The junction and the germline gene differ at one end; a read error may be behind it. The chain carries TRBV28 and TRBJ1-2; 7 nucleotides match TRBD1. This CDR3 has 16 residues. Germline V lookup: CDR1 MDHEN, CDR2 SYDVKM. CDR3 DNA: TGTGCCAGCATTTTAAGAGGGGGCCCGGGTTCTTATGGCTACACCTTC. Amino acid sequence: CASILRGGPGSYGYTF.

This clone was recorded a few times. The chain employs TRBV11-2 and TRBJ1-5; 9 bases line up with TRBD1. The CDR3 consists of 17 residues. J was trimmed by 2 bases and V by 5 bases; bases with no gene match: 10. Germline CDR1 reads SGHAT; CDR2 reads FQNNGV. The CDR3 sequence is CASSLCMGQGRNQPQHF. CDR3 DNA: TGTGCCAGCAGCCTTTGCATGGGACAGGGACGCAATCAGCCCCAGCATTTT.

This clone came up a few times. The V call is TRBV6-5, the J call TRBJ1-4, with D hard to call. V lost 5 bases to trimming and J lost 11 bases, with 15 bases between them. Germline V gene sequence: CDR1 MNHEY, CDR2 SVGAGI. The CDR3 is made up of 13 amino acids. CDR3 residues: CASSEEWRRKLFF. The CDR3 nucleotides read TGTGCCAGCAGTGAAGAGTGGCGCAGGAAACTGTTTTTT.

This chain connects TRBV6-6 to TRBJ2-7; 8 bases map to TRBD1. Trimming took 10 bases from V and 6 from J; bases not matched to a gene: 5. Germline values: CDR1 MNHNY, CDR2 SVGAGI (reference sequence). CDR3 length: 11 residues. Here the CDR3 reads CATITGGEQYF. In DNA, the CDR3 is TGTGCCACCATTACAGGGGGCGAGCAGTACTTC.

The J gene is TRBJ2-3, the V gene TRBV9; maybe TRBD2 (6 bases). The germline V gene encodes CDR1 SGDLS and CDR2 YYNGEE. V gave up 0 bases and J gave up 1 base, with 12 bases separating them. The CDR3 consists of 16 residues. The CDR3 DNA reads TGTGCCAGCAGCGTAGTGGGGGGACTGGGCACAGATACGCAGTATTTT. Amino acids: CASSVVGGLGTDTQYF.

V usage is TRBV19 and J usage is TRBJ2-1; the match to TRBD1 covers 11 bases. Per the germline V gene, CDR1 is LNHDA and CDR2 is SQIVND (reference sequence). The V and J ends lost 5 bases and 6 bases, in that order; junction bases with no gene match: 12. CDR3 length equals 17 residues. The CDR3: CASSPNLAGQGGNEQFF. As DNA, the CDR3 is TGTGCCAGTAGTCCGAACCTCGCGGGACAGGGGGGCAATGAGCAGTTCTTC.

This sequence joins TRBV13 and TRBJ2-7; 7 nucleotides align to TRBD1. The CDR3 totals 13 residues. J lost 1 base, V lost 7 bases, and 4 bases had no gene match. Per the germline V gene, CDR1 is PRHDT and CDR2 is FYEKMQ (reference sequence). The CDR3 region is CASNTGDSYEQYF. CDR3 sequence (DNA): TGTGCCAGCAATACAGGGGATTCCTACGAGCAGTACTTC.

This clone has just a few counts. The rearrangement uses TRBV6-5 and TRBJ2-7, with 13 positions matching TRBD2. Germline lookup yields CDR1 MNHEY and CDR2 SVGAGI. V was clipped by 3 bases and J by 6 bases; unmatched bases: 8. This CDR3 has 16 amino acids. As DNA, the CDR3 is TGTGCCAGCAGTTATTTAGGACTAGCGGGAGTAGGCGAGCAGTACTTC. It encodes CASSYLGLAGVGEQYF.